This TCR beta chain was retrieved from a study of blood T cell repertoires in COVID-19. The overall study: Collection of acute and convalescent COVID-19 samples took place in the United States, Italy and Spain. Sample material is recorded as cDNA or gDNA derived from T cells, B-cell-depleted T cells, or PBMCs.

The CDR3 runs 14 residues. The ends were cut back, 2 bases at V and 4 bases at J, with 8 bases in the middle. Per germline, CDR1 MNHEY and CDR2 SMNVEV (reference sequence). Per the authors' pipeline: Using reference gene primer amplification, nucleated cell counts were estimated. TCRdb's copy holds only in-frame clones and misses some; the assay was immunoSEQ multiplex PCR. D and trimming were read from the DNA, whereas the V and J calls and clone size are those reported in that table. Among roughly 290,000 clones listed, about 89% were seen once. V and J are TRBV27 and TRBJ2-2, with D maybe TRBD2 (7 bases). The sequenced sample consisted of peripheral blood. The source of this sequence is a woman between 50 and 59 years old who had recovered from COVID-19. CDR3 residues: CASSLRGATGELFF. The CDR3 DNA reads as TGTGCCAGCAGTTTACGGGGGGCCACCGGGGAGCTGTTTTTT.